A single sample gave rise to the 8 T cell receptor beta chains below, sequenced in a study of T cell repertoires in cytomegalovirus infection. In TCRdb, the reads were re-called with MiXCR into one record per CDR3 protein. Among 160,000 or so distinct CDR3 sequences listed, about a sixth were seen once. The source material was CD8+ T cells from PBMCs. These receptor sequences come from a human donor in good health (CMV status not recorded). Some clones in this sample may be carry-over from other donors' samples.

Within the sample, this clonotype is medium-sized (0.01 to 0.1%). CDR3 coding DNA: TGTGCCAGCAGCCAACACAGGGCTAGGTACGAGCAGTACTTC. This encodes CASSQHRARYEQYF. This chain uses TRBV7-2 with TRBJ2-7, with D tentatively TRBD1 (6 bases). CDR3 size: 14 residues. V lost 5 bases to trimming and J lost 4 bases, with 15 bases between them. Looked up from germline, CDR1 is SGHTA and CDR2 is FQGNSA.

This clonotype was counted ten times or more. The chain carries TRBV20-1 and TRBJ1-1; 7 nucleotides match TRBD1. Germline trimming cut 6 bases from V and 3 bases from J; bases unmatched to any gene: 7. CDR1 is DFQATT and CDR2 is SNEGSKA in the germline V gene (reference sequence). This CDR3 comprises 13 residues. The CDR3 sequence: CSASGGGDTEAFF. As DNA, the CDR3 is TGCAGTGCATCAGGGGGGGGAGACACTGAAGCTTTCTTT.

This clonotype appeared a single time. This chain connects TRBV7-4 to TRBJ1-1; the D is unclear. Trimming pared 11 bases from V and 0 bases from J, leaving 13 bases between. CDR1 and CDR2 (germline): SGHVT, SQSDAQ. This CDR3 region has 13 residues. CDR3 nucleotide sequence: TGTGCCGGGGAAAGAGATCTGAACACTGAAGCTTTCTTT. Translation: CAGERDLNTEAFF. Together with reference TRBV7-4 and TRBJ1-1, the CDR3 gives the full variable domain: GAGVSQSPRYKVAKRGRDVALRCDSISGHVTLYWYRQTLGQGSEVLTYSQSDAQRDKSGRPSGRFSAERPERSVSTLKIQRTEQGDSAVYLCAGERDLNTEAFFGQGTRLTVV.

This chain connects TRBV6-1 to TRBJ2-7, with D perhaps matching TRBD1 (6 bases). The CDR3 is 17 amino acids. The ends were cut back, 6 bases at V and 6 bases at J, with 27 bases in the middle. Germline values: CDR1 MNHNS, CDR2 SASEGT. CDR3 nucleotide sequence: TGTGCCAGCAGGGCGGCCTATCGGACAGCCTCTCTAGTCGAGCAGTACTTC. Amino acids: CASRAAYRTASLVEQYF.

The chain couples TRBV20-1 to TRBJ1-1, with TRBD1 matching over 7 bases. The CDR3 has 10 residues. Trimming cost V 5 bases and J 10 bases; bases outside gene matches: 4. CDR1 is DFQATT, CDR2 SNEGSKA, per germline (reference sequence). The CDR3 spells CSAHRGPAFF. The DNA for the CDR3 is TGCAGTGCTCACAGGGGTCCAGCTTTCTTT.

In its sample, this clonotype was seen a few times. V is TRBV4-1 and J is TRBJ1-1, with D uncertain. Germline loops: CDR1 MGHRA, CDR2 YSYEKL. The CDR3 sequence is 16 residues long. With 1 base removed from V and 1 base from J, the gap between germline ends came to 13 bases. Written as DNA, the CDR3 is TGCGCCAGCAGCCAAGTTCAACAAGACCCGAACACTGAAGCTTTCTTT. Translated, it gives CASSQVQQDPNTEAFF.

The V and J genes are TRBV3-1 and TRBJ2-4, with 10 bases matching TRBD2. J gave up 5 bases and V 5 bases, and 6 bases lay outside the gene matches. This CDR3 region has 15 residues. Per the germline V gene, CDR1 is LGHDT and CDR2 is YNNKEL (reference sequence). The DNA for the CDR3 is TGTGCCAGCAGCACCGGACTAGCGGCCCAAAACATTCAGTACTTC. It is translated as CASSTGLAAQNIQYF.

V gene TRBV7-2 combines with J gene TRBJ1-1; a weak D match, TRBD1 (6 bases). This CDR3 is 14 amino acids long. From germline, CDR1 is SGHTA and CDR2 FQGNSA. Trimming took off 4 bases at V and 7 bases at J, with 16 bases between the two ends. DNA for the CDR3: TGTGCCAGCAGCTCCCATCGTGCAGGGGTTGAAGCTTTCTTT. Translating gives CASSSHRAGVEAFF. The entire variable domain, with the rest obtained from reference TRBV7-2 and TRBJ1-1, is as follows: GAGVSQSPSNKVTEKGKDVELRCDPISGHTALYWYRQSLGQGLEFLIYFQGNSAPDKSGLPSDRFSAERTGGSVSTLTIQRTQQEDSAVYLCASSSHRAGVEAFFGQGTRLTVV.